The T cell receptor (beta chain) described here comes from a study of human T cells and chemical hapten exposure (dated by TCRdb to the early 2020s). About the study as a whole: For sensitization, 2% DPC in acetone was applied to a 2 cm by 2 cm area of upper inner arm skin. Weekly therapeutic DPC doses were additionally applied to the scalp of patients throughout the roughly 23-week study period. Blood samples were taken from patients before sensitization (week 0) and at 2, 6 and about 24 weeks after DPC sensitization. Nearly 30 alopecia patients gave blood for TCR sequencing at one to four time points (pre-sensitization, 2, 6 and 24 weeks). Alopecia areata with under or over 50% scalp involvement, alopecia totalis and alopecia universalis were represented in the patient cohort, which was mostly female. Peripheral blood TCR repertoire changes were tracked in vivo in alopecia patients during primary and secondary sensitization to the hapten diphenylcyclopropenone (DPC). Patch testing on the upper back used Finn chambers containing 0.01% DPC, with scoring done after 6 days according to International Contact Dermatitis Research Group standards. The libraries were sequenced as a pool, and the TCR yield per sample differed mostly because of small variations in library volumes within the pool.

Library creation used RACE. The data were produced on a NextSeq 500. Library preparation attached unique molecular identifiers to individual cDNA molecules for quantitative, reproducible TCR counting. From each blood RNA sample, both TCR alpha and TCR beta chains were sequenced. The study's processing was this. Samples had a median of roughly 91,000 TCRs, with a range from roughly 20,000 to 690,600. The Decombinator software suite was used to annotate V, J and CDR3 in the TCR reads. For the PS versus PT1 abundance plots, all samples were subsampled to the same number of TCRs (28,000). TCRs were defined as expanded if absent before sensitization and observed at least eight times at the 2-week time point. Through fastp at Q25 and MiXCR, TCRdb rebuilt clones from the public reads, retaining in-frame beta chains. Merged by CDR3 protein, the rows form single entries marked with the most common genes and DNA. These V and J calls originate from TCRdb's pipeline instead of the authors' own analysis. A total of approximately 80,000 distinct CDR3 sequences appear in this sample, around 13% of them only once. 3.5% to 6% of the sample is taken by the ten largest.

Broader findings and caveats from the paper: Patch test score correlated positively with the number of PT1 expanded TCRs, reaching significance at thresholds 8, 16 and 32 but not at 4. No change with DPC sensitization was found in the number of TCRs above 1 in 1000 frequency, and no evidence of global repertoire structure alterations was found. Repeated subsampling changed both the strength of the expansion versus patch-test correlation and the threshold at which that correlation became significant. All patients had alopecia, a presumed autoimmune disease, so their immune response might differ from that of healthy individuals. Significantly more large CDR3 similarity clusters were formed by expanded TCRs than by pre-sensitization or healthy control sets, consistent with antigen-driven responses.

The sample's time point, from its label and the paper: pre-sensitization, week 0. The meaning of the sample's treatment or condition label: therapeutic diphenylcyclopropenone sensitization with weekly scalp DPC. At every patch-test visit, the blood draw took place before the patch test was put on. Patients were considered eligible if aged 18 to 70, diagnosed with alopecia and deemed suitable for DPC therapy, and patients were excluded if pregnant. Unfractionated whole blood was collected in Tempus Blood RNA tubes, and total RNA was extracted from that blood. Note on this clonotype: What antigen it recognizes has not been identified. No qualities accompany the bases; no much larger clone lies one base away.

Its CDR3 holds 12 amino acids, cysteine through phenylalanine. CDR3 DNA only is kept here, 36 bases in frame from base 1. At the junction V is shortened by 5 bases and J by 5 bases, with 8 bases in between. For CDR1 and CDR2, the germline V gene lists MDHEN and SYDVKM. This receptor chain uses TRBV28 and TRBJ2-3; matching of 6 bases hints at TRBD1 as the D gene. This clonotype was obtained from a woman aged 50 to 65 with alopecia areata. Some clones in this sample may be carry-over from other donors' samples. Sequences were derived from whole blood, sampled in connection with sensitization to the hapten diphenylcyclopropenone (DPC). The sequenced DNA: TGTGCCAGCAGTCAGGACAGAGATACGCAGTATTTT. This encodes CASSQDRDTQYF.